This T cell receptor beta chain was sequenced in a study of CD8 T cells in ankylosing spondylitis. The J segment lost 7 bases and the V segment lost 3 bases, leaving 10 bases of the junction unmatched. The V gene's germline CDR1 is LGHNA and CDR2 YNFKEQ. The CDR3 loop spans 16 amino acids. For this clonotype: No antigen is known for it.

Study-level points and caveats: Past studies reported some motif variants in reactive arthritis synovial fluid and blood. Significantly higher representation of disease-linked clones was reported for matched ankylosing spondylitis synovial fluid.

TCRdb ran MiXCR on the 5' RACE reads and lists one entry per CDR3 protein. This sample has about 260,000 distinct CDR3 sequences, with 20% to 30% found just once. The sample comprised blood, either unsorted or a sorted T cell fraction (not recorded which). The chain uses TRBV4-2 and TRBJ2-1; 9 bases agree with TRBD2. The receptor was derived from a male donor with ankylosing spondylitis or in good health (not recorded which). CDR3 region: CASSHLRGGSGNEQFF. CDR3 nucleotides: TGTGCCAGCAGCCACTTGCGGGGGGGCTCTGGTAATGAGCAGTTCTTC.